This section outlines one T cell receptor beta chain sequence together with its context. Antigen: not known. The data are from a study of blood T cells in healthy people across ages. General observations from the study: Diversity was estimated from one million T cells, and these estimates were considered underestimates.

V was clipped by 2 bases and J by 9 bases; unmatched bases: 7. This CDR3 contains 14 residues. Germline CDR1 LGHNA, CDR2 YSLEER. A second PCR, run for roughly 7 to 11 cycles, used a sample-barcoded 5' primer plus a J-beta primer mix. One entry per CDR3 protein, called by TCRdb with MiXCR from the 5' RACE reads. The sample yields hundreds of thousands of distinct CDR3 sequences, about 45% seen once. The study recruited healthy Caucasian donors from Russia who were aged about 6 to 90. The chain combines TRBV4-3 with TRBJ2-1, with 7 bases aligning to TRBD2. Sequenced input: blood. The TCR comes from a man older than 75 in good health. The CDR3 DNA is TGCGCCAGCAGCCAACTGACGACTAGCACTGAGCAGTTCTTC. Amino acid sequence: CASSQLTTSTEQFF.